Each of the 2 T cell receptor beta chains below was sequenced from the same sample in a study of technical replicates of blood from a few donors. Method: immunoSEQ multiplex PCR; TCRdb's copy keeps in-frame clones and lacks some. In the table there are approximately 97,000 clones, roughly 95% of which are singletons. Sequenced sample: T cells isolated from PBMCs. These receptors originate from a human donor in good health.

V is TRBV19 and J is TRBJ2-3, with 7 bases that match TRBD1. The V gene end was trimmed by 5 bases and the J gene end by 0 bases; junction bases not matched to a gene: 5. The CDR3 totals 15 residues. The germline V gene has CDR1 LNHDA and CDR2 SQIVND (reference sequence). CDR3: CASSVGTASTDTQYF. The CDR3 DNA follows: TGTGCCAGTAGTGTCGGGACAGCTAGCACAGATACGCAGTATTTT.

V is TRBV6-5 and J is TRBJ2-3, with D perhaps matching TRBD2 (5 bases). The length of the CDR3 is 16 residues. CDR1 and CDR2 from the germline V gene are MNHEY and SVGAGI. Trimming took 4 bases from V and 0 from J, leaving 14 bases between them. In DNA, the CDR3 is TGTGCCAGCAGTTTCCTAGCTGAAAAAAGCACAGATACGCAGTATTTT. This codes for CASSFLAEKSTDTQYF.